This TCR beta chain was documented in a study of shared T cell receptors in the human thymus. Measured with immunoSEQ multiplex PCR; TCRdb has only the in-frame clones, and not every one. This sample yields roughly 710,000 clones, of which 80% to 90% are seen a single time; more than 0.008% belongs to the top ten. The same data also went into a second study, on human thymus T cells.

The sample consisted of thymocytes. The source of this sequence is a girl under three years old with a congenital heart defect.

In nucleotides, the CDR3 is TGTGCTAGTGGTTTGCCCCTCTGGGGCTTGGGAGATACGCAGTATTTT. This codes for CASGLPLWGLGDTQYF. This chain uses TRBV12-5 with TRBJ2-3; tentative D call: TRBD1 (5 bases). The V and J ends lost 2 bases and 5 bases respectively, with 17 bases between them. This CDR3 has 16 amino acids. Germline-derived CDR1 and CDR2 are LGHNT and FRNRAP.